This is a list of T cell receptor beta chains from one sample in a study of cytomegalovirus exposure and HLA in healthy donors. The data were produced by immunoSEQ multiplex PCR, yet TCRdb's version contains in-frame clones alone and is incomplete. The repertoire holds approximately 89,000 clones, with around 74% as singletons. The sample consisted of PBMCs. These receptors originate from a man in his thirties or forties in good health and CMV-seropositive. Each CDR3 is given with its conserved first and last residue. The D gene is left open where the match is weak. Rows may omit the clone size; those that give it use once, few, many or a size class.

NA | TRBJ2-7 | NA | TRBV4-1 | TGCGCCAGCAGCCAAGGTGGGACACTTTACGAGCAGTACTTC | CASSQGGTLYEQYF
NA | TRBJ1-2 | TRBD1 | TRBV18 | TGTGCCAGCTCACCAACTGGGGACAGGGATGGGTACACCTTC | CASSPTGDRDGYTF
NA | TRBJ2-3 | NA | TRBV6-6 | TGTGCCAGCATGTTACTCGGCGGCATCGCAGATACGCAGTATTTT | CASMLLGGIADTQYF
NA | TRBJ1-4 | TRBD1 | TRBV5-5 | TGTGCCAGCAGCCCCGGGACAGCAAATGAAAAACTGTTTTTT | CASSPGTANEKLFF
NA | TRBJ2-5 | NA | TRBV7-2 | TGTGCCAGCAGCTTAAAAAAGGGACTCCATAACTACTTC | CASSLKKGLHNYF
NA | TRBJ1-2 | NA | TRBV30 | TGTGCCGGAGGAAACCCGGAGGGCTACACCTTC | CAGGNPEGYTF
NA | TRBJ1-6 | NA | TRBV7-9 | TGTGCCAGCAGCTCACAGGGTGTATCACCCCTCCACTTT | CASSSQGVSPLHF
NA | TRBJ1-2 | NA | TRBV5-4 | TGTGCCAGCAGCTTGCCTGGGCAGGACTATGGCTACACCTTC | CASSLPGQDYGYTF
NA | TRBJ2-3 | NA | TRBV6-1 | TGTGCCAGCAGAACGGGGCTATCGGACAGAGATACGCAGTATTTT | CASRTGLSDRDTQYF
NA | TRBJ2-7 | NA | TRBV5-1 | TGCGCCAGCAGCTTTGCGGACACACGATCCTACGAGCAGTACTTC | CASSFADTRSYEQYF
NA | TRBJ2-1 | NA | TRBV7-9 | TGTGCCAGCAGCCCCCAGGGTCCCCGCTCCTACAATGAGCAGTTCTTC | CASSPQGPRSYNEQFF
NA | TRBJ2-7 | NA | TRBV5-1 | TGCGCCAGCAGCTTGGGCGGGGCCTCCTACGAGCAGTACTTC | CASSLGGASYEQYF
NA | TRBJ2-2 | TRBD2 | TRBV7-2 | TGTGCCAGCAGCTTAAGGGGTAGCGGGGGGTCGAAGAACACCGGGGAGCTGTTTTTT | CASSLRGSGGSKNTGELFF
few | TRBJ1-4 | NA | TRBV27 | TGTGCCAGCAGTCAACGACAGTCCCCAGATGAAAAACTGTTTTTT | CASSQRQSPDEKLFF
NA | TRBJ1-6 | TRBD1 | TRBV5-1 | TGCGCCAGCAGCCCGTATGGGACAGGGGGTCGAAGCTCCTATAATTCACCCCTCCACTTT | CASSPYGTGGRSSYNSPLHF
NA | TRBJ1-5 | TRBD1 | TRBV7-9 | TGTGCCAGCAGCGCGACCGGACAGGGACATCAGCCCCAGCATTTT | CASSATGQGHQPQHF
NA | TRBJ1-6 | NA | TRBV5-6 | TGTGCCAGCAGCGAAAACAGGTTTGATTCACCCCTCCACTTT | CASSENRFDSPLHF
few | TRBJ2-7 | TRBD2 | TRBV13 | TGTGCCAGCAGCTTGGGCGGGGGGGCCGCCTACGAGCAGTACTTC | CASSLGGGAAYEQYF
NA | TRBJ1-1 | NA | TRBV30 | TGTGCCTGGGAAAGGGGGGGGGCGGTGGACACTGAAGCTTTCTTT | CAWERGGAVDTEAFF
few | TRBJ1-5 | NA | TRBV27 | TGTGCCAGCACCCGAGAACCGCAGCCCCAGCATTTT | CASTREPQPQHF
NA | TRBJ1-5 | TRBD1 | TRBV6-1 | TGTGCCAGCAGTGGGACAGGGAGGCAGCCCCAGCATTTT | CASSGTGRQPQHF
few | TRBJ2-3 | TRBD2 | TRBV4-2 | TGTGCCAGCAGCCAAGATCGGGAGGGGCCTGGAACAGATACGCAGTATTTT | CASSQDREGPGTDTQYF
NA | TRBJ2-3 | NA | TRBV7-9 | TGTTCCAGCAGCCGTCAACTCAGGACAGTGCGCACAGATACGCAGTATTTT | CSSSRQLRTVRTDTQYF
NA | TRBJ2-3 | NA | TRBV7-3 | TGTGCCAGCAGCTTCCCCCGGGGGAGCACAGATACGCAGTATTTT | CASSFPRGSTDTQYF
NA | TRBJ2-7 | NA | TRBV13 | TGTGCCAGCAGCTCGACTAGTTCTCTCTACGAGCAGTACTTC | CASSSTSSLYEQYF
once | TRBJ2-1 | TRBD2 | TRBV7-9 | TGTGCCAGCAGCTCCCGCTGGACTAGCGGGGGACTAGGCGCGGATGAGCAGTTCTTC | CASSSRWTSGGLGADEQFF
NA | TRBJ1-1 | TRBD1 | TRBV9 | TGTGCCAGCAGCGTGTCTCGGGACAGGGGAGGGAGTGAAGCTTTCTTT | CASSVSRDRGGSEAFF
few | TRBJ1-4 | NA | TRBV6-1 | TGTGCCAGCAGTGAGGGGCTGGATTATGAAAAACTGTTTTTT | CASSEGLDYEKLFF
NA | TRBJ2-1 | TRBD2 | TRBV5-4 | TGTGCCAGCAGCTATCTCCCGGGACTAGCATCTAATGAGCAGTTCTTC | CASSYLPGLASNEQFF
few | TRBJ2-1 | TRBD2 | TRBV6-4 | TGTGCCAGCAGTGAGACTAGCGGGGGGCGCAATGAGCAGTTCTTC | CASSETSGGRNEQFF
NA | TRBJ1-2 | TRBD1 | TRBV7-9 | TGTGCCAGCAGCTTAGGGGACAGGGTGTTAGATGGCTACACCTTC | CASSLGDRVLDGYTF
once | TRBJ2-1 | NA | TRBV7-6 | TGTGCCAGCAGCTTATTGGGGAGGGGGACAGGCGACAATGAGCAGTTCTTC | CASSLLGRGTGDNEQFF